Reported below is one T cell receptor (beta chain). The entry originates in a study of blood T cell repertoires in COVID-19. Measured with immunoSEQ multiplex PCR; TCRdb has only the in-frame clones, and not every one. The sample includes approximately 70,000 clones, 80% to 85% of them seen just once. The germline V gene encodes CDR1 SEHNR and CDR2 FQNEAQ (reference sequence). This CDR3 is 13 amino acids long. Trimming took 6 bases from V and 2 from J, leaving 7 bases between them. The source is a woman aged 60-75 years with acute or convalescent COVID-19. V gene TRBV7-9 combines with J gene TRBJ2-2, with D uncertain. Material: peripheral blood. The CDR3 protein is CASSSFNTGELFF. The CDR3 bases are TGTGCCAGCAGTTCATTCAACACCGGGGAGCTGTTTTTT.